Each of the 29 T cell receptor beta chains below was sequenced from the same sample in a study of T cell clusters in autoimmune cytopenias. One tube held mixed TRB-A and TRB-B primer pools for touch-down PCR. From its re-call of the multiplex PCR reads, TCRdb lists each CDR3 protein once, without DNA. The ten top clones account for around 59%, within a sample of several thousand distinct CDR3 sequences. Each sample's input was 250 ng genomic DNA, 35,000 to 40,000 genome equivalents. This sample also appeared in a second study, on T cell repertoires in aging, cancer and after chemotherapy.

Sequencing used peripheral blood. These receptors were taken from a human donor with chronic lymphocytic leukemia. The donor label of this sample is uncertain.

The chain links TRBV20-1 to TRBJ1-1; absent DNA, TCRdb's TRBD1 call cannot be checked. CDR1 is DFQATT, CDR2 SNEGSKA, per germline (reference sequence). The CDR3 totals 13 residues. The CDR3: CSAPGYGNTEAFF.

The gene calls are TRBV6-4 and TRBJ2-1; TCRdb's D call, TRBD2, is unchecked because there is no DNA. The CDR3 covers 15 residues. The germline V gene has CDR1 MRHNA and CDR2 SNTAGT. The CDR3 sequence: CASSDSAGSYNEQFF.

This clonotype is classed as medium-sized by frequency. V is TRBV27 and J is TRBJ2-3. Germline V gene lookup returns CDR1 MNHEY and CDR2 SMNVEV (reference sequence). This CDR3 has 12 amino acids. This chain's CDR3 is CASSFLTDTQYF.

The V and J genes are TRBV6-5 and TRBJ2-2. The CDR3 contains 15 residues. Germline V lookup: CDR1 MNHEY, CDR2 SVGAGI. The CDR3 protein is CASSDSYGYTGELFF.

The chain joins TRBV2 to TRBJ2-5; TCRdb outputs TRBD1, but without DNA this stays unchecked. This CDR3 is built from 13 residues. Germline assignment: CDR1 SNHLY and CDR2 FYNNEI. CDR3 loop: CASSFGGGEIQYF.

The rearrangement joins TRBV10-3 to TRBJ1-1. Germline V CDR1 and CDR2: ENHRY, SYGVKD. The CDR3 spans 15 residues. CDR3 residues: CAISESFEIYAEAFF.

This clonotype is classed as medium-sized by frequency. The chain is built from TRBV6-2 or TRBV6-3 and TRBJ1-5; TCRdb outputs TRBD1, but without DNA this stays unchecked. Germline CDR1 is MNHEY and CDR2 is SVGEGT. This CDR3 contains 15 residues. CDR3 loop: CASSYVQGWDQPQHF.

The chain joins TRBV6-1 to TRBJ1-1. Germline V gives CDR1 MNHNS, CDR2 SASEGT. There are 13 residues in the CDR3. The CDR3 spells CASSQEGFTEAFF.

In terms of frequency, this clonotype is medium-sized (0.01 to 0.1%). The chain has TRBV29-1 and TRBJ1-6; TCRdb picks TRBD1, but there is no DNA to check that call. CDR1 and CDR2 from the germline V gene are SQVTM and ANQGSEA. There are 12 residues in the CDR3. CDR3 sequence reads: CSVATDNSPLHF.

CDR3 region: CASDTRGTEAFF. This rearrangement joins TRBV12-3 or TRBV12-4 to TRBJ1-1; TCRdb names TRBD1, which stays unverified in the absence of DNA. The CDR3 extends over 12 amino acids.

This chain connects TRBV6-1 to TRBJ1-5; checking the TCRdb D call of TRBD1 is not possible without DNA. Germline CDR1 and CDR2: MNHNS and SASEGT. This CDR3 has 15 amino acids. The CDR3 region is CASSEWAGYNQPQHF.

This CDR3 reads CASSYSTALNQPQHF. This chain connects TRBV6-5 to TRBJ1-5. CDR3 size: 15 residues. Germline assignment: CDR1 MNHEY and CDR2 SVGAGI.

This chain links TRBV5-5 with TRBJ2-1. The germline V gene encodes CDR1 SGHKS and CDR2 YYEKEE (reference sequence). This CDR3 contains 15 residues. CDR3 residues: CASSYDGPSYNEQFF.

This clonotype registers medium-sized by frequency. The V call is TRBV29-1, the J call TRBJ2-5; TCRdb designates TRBD1, a call that cannot be tested without DNA. CDR3 length: 15 amino acids. Germline CDR1 and CDR2: SQVTM and ANQGSEA. The CDR3 sequence: CSVGSGGQSQETQYF. Filled out from reference TRBV29-1 and TRBJ2-5, the complete variable domain reads SAVISQKPSRDICQRGTSLTIQCQVDSQVTMMFWYRQQPGQSLTLIATANQGSEATYESGFVIDKFPISRPNLTFSTLTVSNMSPEDSSIYLCSVGSGGQSQETQYFGPGTRLLVL.

This clonotype is medium-sized by frequency. The chain employs TRBV19 and TRBJ2-1; the TCRdb call, TRBD2, lacks DNA for checking. The germline CDR1 and CDR2 sequences are LNHDA and SQIVND (reference sequence). The CDR3 loop spans 15 amino acids. The CDR3 loop is CASSMWASGGNEQFF.

The chain is built from TRBV6-6 and TRBJ1-3. There are 14 residues in the CDR3. Germline assignment: CDR1 MNHNY and CDR2 SVGAGI (reference sequence). CDR3 amino acids: CASTHGGAKNTIYF.

This clonotype ranks as medium-sized in terms of frequency. V is TRBV10-3 and J is TRBJ2-1. This CDR3 is 15 amino acids long. Germline V lookup: CDR1 ENHRY, CDR2 SYGVKD. The CDR3 here is CAISAKVGTYNEQFF.

V is TRBV7-2 and J is TRBJ2-2. The CDR3 runs to 16 residues. CDR1 is SGHTA, CDR2 FQGNSA, per germline. CDR3 in amino acids: CASSLHGNPNTGELFF.

This rearrangement joins TRBV4-3 to TRBJ2-2; TCRdb's D call of TRBD1 is untestable without DNA. The CDR3 sequence is 15 residues long. Germline CDR1 and CDR2: LGHNA and YSLEER. CDR3 amino acids: CASSHEQGRTGELFF.

V usage is TRBV6-1 and J usage is TRBJ1-6; absent DNA, TCRdb's TRBD1 call cannot be checked. Germline CDR1 is MNHNS and CDR2 is SASEGT. This CDR3 is 14 amino acids long. CDR3 sequence: CASRQQGENSPLHF.

CDR3 sequence reads: CASSPQGQTSGNTIYF. J is TRBJ1-3 and V is TRBV18. CDR1 KGHSH and CDR2 LQKENI come from the germline V gene. This CDR3 comprises 16 residues.

V is TRBV5-1 and J is TRBJ2-1; as DNA is missing, the TRBD1 call by TCRdb cannot be tested. Germline-derived CDR1 and CDR2 are SGHRS and YFSETQ. CDR3 length: 13 residues. The CDR3 sequence: CASTWGGLGEQFF.

The chain uses TRBV2 and TRBJ2-2; TCRdb names TRBD2, which stays unverified in the absence of DNA. Germline V gene data show CDR1 as SNHLY and CDR2 as FYNNEI. The CDR3 length is 18 residues. CDR3 amino acids: CASSVWVAGGQNTGELFF.

The chain employs TRBV5-6 and TRBJ1-5; TCRdb proposes TRBD1, but this gene call is untestable without DNA. Germline-derived CDR1 and CDR2 are SGHDT and YYEEEE. This CDR3 has 16 amino acids. The CDR3: CASSPGTGGPNQPQHF.

The chain joins TRBV6-2 or TRBV6-3 to TRBJ2-6; TCRdb's assignment of TRBD1 cannot be checked, as there is no DNA. CDR3 size: 15 residues. Germline CDR1 is MNHEY and CDR2 is SVGEGT. CDR3: CASSWDSSGANVLTF.

J is TRBJ1-6 and V is TRBV12-3 or TRBV12-4; TCRdb's D gene call, TRBD1, goes unchecked for lack of DNA. This CDR3 comprises 14 residues. CDR3 amino acids: CASSFGGRNSPLHF.

This clonotype is identified as medium-sized from frequency. The V and J genes are TRBV18 and TRBJ2-5; without DNA, the TCRdb call of TRBD2 cannot be checked. Germline loops: CDR1 KGHSH, CDR2 LQKENI. The CDR3 loop spans 13 amino acids. The CDR3 protein is CASSPQLGETQYF. Variable domain in full (rest from reference TRBV18 and TRBJ2-5): NAGVMQNPRHLVRRRGQEARLRCSPMKGHSHVYWYRQLPEEGLKFMVYLQKENIIDESGMPKERFSAEFPKEGPSILRIQQVVRGDSAAYFCASSPQLGETQYFGPGTRLLVL.

This clonotype is called medium-sized based on its frequency. This sequence joins TRBV6-5 and TRBJ1-2. This CDR3 has 14 residues. The germline gives CDR1 MNHEY, CDR2 SVGAGI. CDR3 sequence reads: CASSLDETDYGYTF.

The V and J genes are TRBV12-3 or TRBV12-4 and TRBJ2-2; TCRdb indicates TRBD2, and absent DNA this call remains unverified. The CDR3 contains 14 residues. This chain's CDR3 is CASSPGLSTGELFF.